This T cell receptor (beta chain) was sequenced during a study of control samples from healthy donors and cancer patients. Using immunoSEQ multiplex PCR, the repertoire was profiled, and TCRdb retains in-frame clones only, with some absent. The sample lists more than 100,000 clones, roughly 90% seen once, with about 19% in the top ten. CDR1 is GTSNPN and CDR2 is SVGIG in the germline V gene (reference sequence). The CDR3 runs to 15 residues. J gave up 6 bases and V 3 bases, and 7 bases lay outside the gene matches. The sequenced material came from PBMCs. The chain links TRBV30 to TRBJ1-5; 11 bases agree with TRBD1. The TCR sequence derives from a man in his sixties with lung cancer. This CDR3 reads CAWSDGTGGVQPQHF. The CDR3 nucleotides read TGTGCCTGGAGCGACGGGACAGGGGGTGTTCAGCCCCAGCATTTT.